A selection of T cell receptor beta chains follows, all from one sample in a study of blood T cell repertoires in COVID-19. TCRdb's copy holds only in-frame clones and misses some; the assay was immunoSEQ multiplex PCR. Of about 360,000 clones detected, 81% appear once; the ten largest clones hold over 0.95%. Sequenced sample: peripheral blood. These receptors were collected from a human donor with acute or convalescent COVID-19. The donor label of this sample is uncertain. The CDR3 runs from the conserved cysteine through the conserved F or W. The D gene is left open where the match is weak. Only part of the rows carry a size: once, few, many, or a class if the clone is expanded.

CDR3 length,V gene,J gene,D gene,clone size,CDR3 protein,CDR3 DNA
13,TRBV5-1,TRBJ2-1,TRBD1,-,CASKGQGANEQFF,TGCGCCAGCAAGGGACAGGGGGCAAATGAGCAGTTCTTC
15,TRBV27,TRBJ2-3,TRBD2,-,CASSPHGRVPDTQYF,TGTGCCAGCAGTCCCCACGGGAGGGTTCCAGATACGCAGTATTTT
15,TRBV11-2,TRBJ1-4,TRBD1,-,CASSAHRGSPGKLFF,TGTGCCAGCAGCGCGCACAGGGGTAGCCCAGGAAAACTGTTTTTT
14,TRBV19,TRBJ1-5,-,-,CASSTNGNYQPQHF,TGTGCCAGTAGCACCAACGGGAATTATCAGCCCCAGCATTTT
16,TRBV2,TRBJ1-3,-,once,CASTSSRASSGNTIYF,TGTGCCAGCACCTCGTCGCGAGCGAGCTCTGGAAACACCATATATTTT
12,TRBV20-1,TRBJ1-1,-,-,CSASQQGDEAFF,TGCAGTGCTAGTCAACAGGGCGATGAAGCTTTCTTT
12,TRBV5-1,TRBJ2-5,-,many,CASSFIGQTQYF,TGCGCCAGCAGCTTTATTGGCCAGACCCAGTACTTC
16,TRBV2,TRBJ2-1,TRBD2,-,CASRGPLAGGPNEQFF,TGTGCCAGCAGGGGACCCCTAGCGGGGGGGCCGAATGAGCAGTTCTTC
12,TRBV30,TRBJ2-5,-,-,CAWSVGGETQYF,TGTGCCTGGAGTGTAGGGGGAGAGACCCAGTACTTC
15,TRBV6-5,TRBJ1-6,TRBD1,-,CASSYSGTANSPLHF,TGTGCCAGCAGTTACTCAGGGACAGCAAATTCACCCCTCCACTTT
14,TRBV28,TRBJ2-2,-,-,CASSLSYLTGELFF,TGTGCCAGCAGTTTATCGTATCTCACCGGGGAGCTGTTTTTT
16,TRBV19,TRBJ1-1,-,once,CASSIDARGPNTEAFF,TGTGCCAGTAGTATAGACGCCAGGGGACCGAACACTGAAGCTTTCTTT
13,TRBV12-3/TRBV12-4,TRBJ1-1,-,-,CASSLIQNTEAFF,TGTGCCAGCAGTTTAATACAGAACACTGAAGCTTTCTTT
13,TRBV3-1/TRBV3-2,TRBJ2-1,TRBD1,-,CASSQGQGAKQFF,TGTGCCAGCAGCCAAGGACAGGGGGCTAAGCAGTTCTTC
14,TRBV10-3,TRBJ2-7,TRBD1,-,CAISRTGSSDEQYF,TGTGCCATCAGTCGGACAGGGAGTTCAGACGAGCAGTACTTC
15,TRBV5-5,TRBJ1-2,TRBD1,-,CASSPTGQETYGYTF,TGTGCCAGCAGCCCTACCGGACAGGAGACCTATGGCTACACCTTC
13,TRBV9,TRBJ1-2,-,-,CASSATANYGYTF,TGTGCCAGCAGCGCGACAGCTAACTATGGCTACACCTTC
14,TRBV3-1/TRBV3-2,TRBJ1-2,-,-,CASSQGAQGYGYTF,TGTGCCAGCAGCCAAGGAGCGCAGGGCTATGGCTACACCTTC
15,TRBV19,TRBJ2-2,TRBD1,-,CATRKTGQNTGELFF,TGTGCCACCAGGAAGACAGGGCAGAACACCGGGGAGCTGTTTTTT
15,TRBV28,TRBJ2-5,TRBD1,-,CASSLWGQHQETQYF,TGTGCCAGCAGTTTATGGGGACAGCACCAAGAGACCCAGTACTTC
12,TRBV5-1,TRBJ2-7,-,-,CASSSSTYEQYF,TGCGCCAGCAGCTCTTCCACTTACGAGCAGTACTTC
15,TRBV20-1,TRBJ1-1,-,-,CSASRPGDMNTEAFF,TGCAGTGCTAGTAGACCGGGAGACATGAACACTGAAGCTTTCTTT
14,TRBV13,TRBJ2-1,-,once,CASSLAGKYNEQFF,TGTGCCAGCAGCTTAGCAGGGAAATACAATGAGCAGTTCTTC
13,TRBV24-1,TRBJ1-1,-,-,CATSEKANTEAFF,TGTGCCACCAGTGAAAAAGCAAACACTGAAGCTTTCTTT
14,TRBV5-6,TRBJ2-7,-,-,CASSSPRLNHEQYF,TGTGCCAGCAGCTCCCCCAGGTTGAATCACGAGCAGTACTTC
15,TRBV2,TRBJ2-2,TRBD2,-,CASSPSGGKGGELFF,TGTGCCAGCAGCCCCTCGGGAGGAAAAGGCGGGGAGCTGTTTTTT